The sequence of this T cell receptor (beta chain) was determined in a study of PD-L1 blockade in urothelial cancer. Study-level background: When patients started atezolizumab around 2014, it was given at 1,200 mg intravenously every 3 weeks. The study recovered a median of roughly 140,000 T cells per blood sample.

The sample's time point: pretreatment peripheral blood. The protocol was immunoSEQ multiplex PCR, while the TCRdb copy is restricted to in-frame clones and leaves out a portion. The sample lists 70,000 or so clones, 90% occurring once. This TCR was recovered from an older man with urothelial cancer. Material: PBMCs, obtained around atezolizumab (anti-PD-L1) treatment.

CDR3 residues: CASSLERDEQFF. The CDR3 DNA is TGTGCCAGCAGCTTAGAGCGGGATGAGCAGTTCTTC. This sequence joins TRBV11-3 and TRBJ2-1; D possibly corresponds to TRBD2 (5 bases). The CDR3 length is 12 residues. The V end was cut by 0 bases, the J end by 8 bases, with 5 bases between. CDR1 and CDR2 (germline): SGHNT, YENEEA.